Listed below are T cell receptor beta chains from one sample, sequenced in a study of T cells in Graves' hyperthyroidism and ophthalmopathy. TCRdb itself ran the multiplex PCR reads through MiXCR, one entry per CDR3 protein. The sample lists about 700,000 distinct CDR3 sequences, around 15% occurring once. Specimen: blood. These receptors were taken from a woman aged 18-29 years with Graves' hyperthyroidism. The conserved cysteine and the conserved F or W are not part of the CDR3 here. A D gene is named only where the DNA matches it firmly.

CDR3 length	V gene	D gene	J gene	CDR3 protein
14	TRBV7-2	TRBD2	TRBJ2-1	ASSKERERVYNEQF
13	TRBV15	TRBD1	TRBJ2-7	ATSRGRTGDYEQY
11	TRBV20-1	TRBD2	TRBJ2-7	SAPSGRAHEQY
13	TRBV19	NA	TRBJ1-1	ASSSGVYMNTEAF
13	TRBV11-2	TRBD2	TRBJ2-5	ASKRASGVQETQY
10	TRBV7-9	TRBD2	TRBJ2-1	ATAAGVNEQF
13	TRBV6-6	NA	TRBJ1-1	ASSYPGAGVTEAF
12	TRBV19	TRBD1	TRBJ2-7	ASGPGQATYEQY
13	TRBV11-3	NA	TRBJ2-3	ASSPYTGATDTQY
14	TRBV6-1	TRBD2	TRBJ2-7	ASRNIAGPGTYEQY
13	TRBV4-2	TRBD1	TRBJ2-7	ASSQYRGAAYEQY
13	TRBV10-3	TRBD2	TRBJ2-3	AISDPWTSTDTQY
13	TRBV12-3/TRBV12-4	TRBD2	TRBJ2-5	ASTYRAGEGETQY
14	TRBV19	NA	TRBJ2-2	ASNLTPGSGTGELF
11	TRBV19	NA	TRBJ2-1	ASSTIGHNEQF
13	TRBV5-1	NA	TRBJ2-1	ASSGRTDSYNEQF
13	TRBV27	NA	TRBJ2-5	ASSLKAWGQETQY
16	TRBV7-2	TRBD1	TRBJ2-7	ASSLVAGQGSSSYEQY
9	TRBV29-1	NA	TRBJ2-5	SYHQMETQY
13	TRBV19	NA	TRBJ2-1	ASRRIGGSVGEQF
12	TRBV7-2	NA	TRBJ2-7	ASSPRRVADEQY
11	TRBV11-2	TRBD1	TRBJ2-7	ASSLQGGYEQY
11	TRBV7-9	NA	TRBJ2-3	ASSLEPTDTQY
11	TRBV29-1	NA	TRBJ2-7	SVVLDTNYEQY
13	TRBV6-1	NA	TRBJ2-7	ASIGSTDLPYEQY
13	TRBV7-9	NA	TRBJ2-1	ASSTHGQGYNEQF
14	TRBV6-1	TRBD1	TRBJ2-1	ASRTGGRNPYNEQF
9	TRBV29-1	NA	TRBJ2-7	SVLQEYEQY
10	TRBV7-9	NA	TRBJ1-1	ASSLARPEAF
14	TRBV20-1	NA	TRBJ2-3	SALIPEAEYTDTQY
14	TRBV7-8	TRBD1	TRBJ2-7	ASSLWDRDSSYEQY
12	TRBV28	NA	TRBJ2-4	ASHSRGAKNIQY
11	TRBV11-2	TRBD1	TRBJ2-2	ASRGQGPGELF
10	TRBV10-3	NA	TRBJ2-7	AISDTRNEQY
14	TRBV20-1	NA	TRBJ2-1	SARERQLRFYNEQF
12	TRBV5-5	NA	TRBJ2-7	ASSLARPSYEQY
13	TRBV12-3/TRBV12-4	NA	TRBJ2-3	ASSLARKFTDTQY
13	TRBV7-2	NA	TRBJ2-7	ASSPFLGVAYEQY
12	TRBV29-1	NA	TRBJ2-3	SVVGAQSRDTQY
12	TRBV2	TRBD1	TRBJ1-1	ASSEGQGELGAF
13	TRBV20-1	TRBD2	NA	STSTSGKPYNEQY
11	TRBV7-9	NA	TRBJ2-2	ASSLTGVGELF
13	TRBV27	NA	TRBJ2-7	ASSLTTGPSYEQY
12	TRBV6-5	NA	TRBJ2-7	ASSYRIGSYEQY
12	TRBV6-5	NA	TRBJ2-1	ASSYSHTNNEQF
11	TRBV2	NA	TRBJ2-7	ASSEALHYEQY
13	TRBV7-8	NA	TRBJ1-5	ASSLAGGENQPQH